Included here is one TCR beta chain sequence, with context. The antigen remains undetermined. These data come from a study of T cell responses to AZD1222 COVID-19 vaccine. Study conclusions and caveats: Sampling captured repertoires only after the peak T cell response. Baseline seropositivity occurred in only a handful of AZD1222 recipients. Unmutated regions of variants are reportedly targeted by nearly half of spike-specific TCRs.

Profiled with immunoSEQ multiplex PCR; TCRdb holds only in-frame clones, not every one. This table has roughly 180,000 clones, 90% to 95% appearing once. The germline V gene encodes CDR1 LNHDA and CDR2 SQIVND (reference sequence). CDR3 length: 16 residues. Trimming took 5 bases from V and 6 from J; bases not matched to a gene: 14. The material sequenced was peripheral blood, taken on day 0 of AZD1222 vaccination. The clonotype originates from an adult in good health. The chain joins TRBV19 to TRBJ1-2, with 8 bases fitting TRBD1. The CDR3 region has the DNA TGTGCCAGTAGTTCGTGGACAGGGAAGGGAGGGGATGGCTACACCTTC. It specifies CASSSWTGKGGDGYTF.